This T cell receptor beta chain was captured in a study of blood T cells in healthy people across ages. Study-wide results and limits: There were more naive CD4+ cells and higher diversity in long-lived donors than in aged donors.

This clonotype has a single count. Its cognate antigen is unknown. The germline gives CDR1 SGHRS, CDR2 YFSETQ. Unmatched junction bases numbered 9, after V lost 3 bases and J lost 3 bases. The CDR3 sequence is 16 residues long. Donation came from healthy Caucasian individuals in Russia who were aged 6 to 90. A second about 6 to 12 cycle PCR used barcoded and J-beta primers. A single record per CDR3 protein comes from TCRdb applying MiXCR to the 5' RACE reads. In the table there are about 580,000 distinct CDR3 sequences, around half of which are singletons. The chain uses TRBV5-1 and TRBJ2-3; 8 bases align to TRBD2. Sequencing input: blood. The receptor was isolated from a man at least 80 years old in good health. The CDR3 DNA reads as TGCGCCAGCAGCTCGGAGACGGCGGGGGGAACAGATACGCAGTATTTT. Encoded protein: CASSSETAGGTDTQYF. The entire variable domain, with the rest obtained from reference TRBV5-1 and TRBJ2-3, is as follows: KAGVTQTPRYLIKTRGQQVTLSCSPISGHRSVSWYQQTPGQGLQFLFEYFSETQRNKGNFPGRFSGRQFSNSRSEMNVSTLELGDSALYLCASSSETAGGTDTQYFGPGTRLTVL.